This entry concerns a single T cell receptor beta chain. V trimming: 5 bases; J trimming: 5 bases; junction bases outside the gene matches: 8. Looked up from germline, CDR1 is MNHEY and CDR2 is SMNVEV (reference sequence). The CDR3 consists of 15 residues. Generated by immunoSEQ multiplex PCR, the TCRdb table keeps only in-frame clones and is missing some. The repertoire has 35,000 to 45,000 clones, roughly nine tenths of them found once; the top ten carry 7.8%. This record comes from a study of T cell changes during pregnancy in multiple sclerosis. The V and J genes are TRBV27 and TRBJ2-5, with 10 bases identical to TRBD1. The starting material was CD8+ T cells from peripheral blood mononuclear cells, obtained before pregnancy. The TCR comes from a female donor with multiple sclerosis, enrolled in a pregnancy study. The CDR3 DNA reads TGTGCCAGCAGTCCCGTGACAGGGGGCGCGGAGACCCAGTACTTC. Amino acid sequence: CASSPVTGGAETQYF.